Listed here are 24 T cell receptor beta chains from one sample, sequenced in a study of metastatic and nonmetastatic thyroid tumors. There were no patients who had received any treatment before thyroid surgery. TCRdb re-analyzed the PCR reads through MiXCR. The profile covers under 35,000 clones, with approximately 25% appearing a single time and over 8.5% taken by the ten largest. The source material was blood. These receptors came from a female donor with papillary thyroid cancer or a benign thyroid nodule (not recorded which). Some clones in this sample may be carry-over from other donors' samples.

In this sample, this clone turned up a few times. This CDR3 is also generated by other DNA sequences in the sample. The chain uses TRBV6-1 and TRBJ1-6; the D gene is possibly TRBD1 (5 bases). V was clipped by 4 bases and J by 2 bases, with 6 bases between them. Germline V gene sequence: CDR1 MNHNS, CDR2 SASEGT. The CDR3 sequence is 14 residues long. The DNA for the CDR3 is TGTGCCAGCAGTGCGGGGCCCTATAATTCACCCCTCCACTTT. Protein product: CASSAGPYNSPLHF.

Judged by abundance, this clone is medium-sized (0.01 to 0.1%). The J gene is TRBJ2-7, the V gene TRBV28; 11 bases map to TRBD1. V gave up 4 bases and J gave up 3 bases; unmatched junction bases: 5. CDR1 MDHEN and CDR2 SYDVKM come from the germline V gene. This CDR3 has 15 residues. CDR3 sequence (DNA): TGTGCCAGCAGTTCCCGGGACAGGGGGATCTACGAGCAGTACTTC. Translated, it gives CASSSRDRGIYEQYF.

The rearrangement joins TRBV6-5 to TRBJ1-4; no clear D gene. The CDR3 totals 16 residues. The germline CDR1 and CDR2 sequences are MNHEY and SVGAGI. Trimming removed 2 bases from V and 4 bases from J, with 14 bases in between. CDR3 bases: TGTGCCAGCAGTTACCTATACAGTCAAGGTAATGAAAAACTGTTTTTT. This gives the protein CASSYLYSQGNEKLFF.

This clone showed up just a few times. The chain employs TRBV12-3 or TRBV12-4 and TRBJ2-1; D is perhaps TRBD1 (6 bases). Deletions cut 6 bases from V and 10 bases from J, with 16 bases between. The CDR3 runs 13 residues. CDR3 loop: CASSPHTGNEQFF. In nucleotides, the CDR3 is TGTGCCAGCAGCCCTCATACAGGGAACGAGCAGTTCTTC.

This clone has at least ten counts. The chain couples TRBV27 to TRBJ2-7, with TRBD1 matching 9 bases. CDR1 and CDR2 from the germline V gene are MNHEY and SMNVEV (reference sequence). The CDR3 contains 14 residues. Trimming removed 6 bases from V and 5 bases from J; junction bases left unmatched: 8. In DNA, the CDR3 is TGTGCCAGCAGAGTCCGACAGGGGGGACACGAGCAGTACTTC. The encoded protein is CASRVRQGGHEQYF.

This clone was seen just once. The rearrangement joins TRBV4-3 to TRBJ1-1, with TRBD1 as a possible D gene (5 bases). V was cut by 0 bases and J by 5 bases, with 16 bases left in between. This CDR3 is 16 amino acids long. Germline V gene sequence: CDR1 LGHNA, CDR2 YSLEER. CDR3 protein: CASSQDWGGGWTEAFF. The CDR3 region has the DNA TGCGCCAGCAGCCAAGATTGGGGTGGGGGATGGACTGAAGCTTTCTTT.

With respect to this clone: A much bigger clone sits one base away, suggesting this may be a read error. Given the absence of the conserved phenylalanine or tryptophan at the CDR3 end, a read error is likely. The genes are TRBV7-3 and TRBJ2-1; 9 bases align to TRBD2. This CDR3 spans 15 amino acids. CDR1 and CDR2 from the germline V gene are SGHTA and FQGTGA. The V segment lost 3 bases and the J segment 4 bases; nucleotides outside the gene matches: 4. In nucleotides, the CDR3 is TGTGCCAGCAGCTTGTTAGCGGGAGATTACAATGAGCAGTTCCTC. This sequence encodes CASSLLAGDYNEQFL.

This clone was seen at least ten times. The CDR3 bases are TGTGCCAGCAAATTGGACTTATATAATTCACCCCTCCACTTT. This sequence encodes CASKLDLYNSPLHF. The rearrangement joins TRBV6-1 to TRBJ1-6; D gene ambiguous. V was cut by 7 bases and J by 4 bases, with 11 bases left in between. This CDR3 comprises 14 residues. Germline CDR1 reads MNHNS; CDR2 reads SASEGT.

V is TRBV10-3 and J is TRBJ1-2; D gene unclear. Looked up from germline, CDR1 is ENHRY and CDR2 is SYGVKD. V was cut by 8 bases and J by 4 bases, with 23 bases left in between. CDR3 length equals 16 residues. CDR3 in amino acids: CAILSFTRTFIYGYTF. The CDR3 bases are TGTGCCATCCTGTCATTTACTCGGACGTTTATCTATGGCTACACCTTC.

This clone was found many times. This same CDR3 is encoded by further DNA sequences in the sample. The DNA of the CDR3 is TGTGCCAGCAGTTTACAGTTAGTCAGTTCACCCCTCCACTTT. Residues: CASSLQLVSSPLHF. This sequence joins TRBV27 and TRBJ1-6; D is unresolved. Trimming cost V 2 bases and J 9 bases, with 11 bases left between them. Germline V gene data show CDR1 as MNHEY and CDR2 as SMNVEV (reference sequence). The CDR3 covers 14 residues.

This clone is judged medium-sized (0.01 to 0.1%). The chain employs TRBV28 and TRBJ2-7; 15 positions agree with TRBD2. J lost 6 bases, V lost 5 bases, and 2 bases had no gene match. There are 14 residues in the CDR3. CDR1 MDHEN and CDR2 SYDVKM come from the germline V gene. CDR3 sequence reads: CASSRTSGRAEQYF. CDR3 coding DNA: TGTGCCAGCAGTCGGACTAGCGGGAGGGCCGAGCAGTACTTC.

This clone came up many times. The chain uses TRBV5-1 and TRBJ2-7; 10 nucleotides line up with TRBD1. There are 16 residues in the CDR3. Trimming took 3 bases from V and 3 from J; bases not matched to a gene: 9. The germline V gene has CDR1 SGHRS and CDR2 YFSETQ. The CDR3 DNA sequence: TGCGCCAGCAGCTCGAGGGGGACAGGGGCCAGCTACGAGCAGTACTTC. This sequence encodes CASSSRGTGASYEQYF.

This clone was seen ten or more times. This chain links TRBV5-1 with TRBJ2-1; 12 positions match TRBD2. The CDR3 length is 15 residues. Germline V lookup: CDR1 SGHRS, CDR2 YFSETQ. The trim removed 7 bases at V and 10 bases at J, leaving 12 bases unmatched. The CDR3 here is CASVSLAGGPGEQFF. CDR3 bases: TGCGCCAGCGTCAGCCTAGCGGGAGGGCCTGGGGAGCAGTTCTTC.

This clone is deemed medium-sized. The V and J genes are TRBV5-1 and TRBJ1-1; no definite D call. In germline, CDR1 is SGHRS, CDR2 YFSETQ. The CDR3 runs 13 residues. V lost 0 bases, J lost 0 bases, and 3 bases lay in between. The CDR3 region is CASSLGLNTEAFF. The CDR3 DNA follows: TGCGCCAGCAGCTTGGGCTTGAACACTGAAGCTTTCTTT.

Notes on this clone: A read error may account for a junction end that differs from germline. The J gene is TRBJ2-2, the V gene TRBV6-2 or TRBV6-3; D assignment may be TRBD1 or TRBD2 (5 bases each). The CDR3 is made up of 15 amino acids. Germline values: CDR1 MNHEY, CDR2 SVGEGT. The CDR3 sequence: CASSYIWGGTGELLF. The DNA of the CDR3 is TGTGCCAGCAGTTACATCTGGGGTGGGACCGGGGAGCTGCTTTTT.

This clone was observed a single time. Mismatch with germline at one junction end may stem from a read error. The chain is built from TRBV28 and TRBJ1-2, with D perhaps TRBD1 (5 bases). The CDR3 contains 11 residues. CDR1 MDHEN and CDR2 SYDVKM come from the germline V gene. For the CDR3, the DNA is TGTGCCAGCAGCCGCGACAGAGATTACTGGTTC. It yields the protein CASSRDRDYWF.

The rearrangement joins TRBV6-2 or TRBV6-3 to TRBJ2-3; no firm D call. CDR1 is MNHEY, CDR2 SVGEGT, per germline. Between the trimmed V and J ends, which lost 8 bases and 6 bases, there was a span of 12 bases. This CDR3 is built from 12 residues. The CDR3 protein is CASCDPLDTQYF. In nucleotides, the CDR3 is TGTGCCAGCTGTGACCCCCTCGATACGCAGTATTTT.

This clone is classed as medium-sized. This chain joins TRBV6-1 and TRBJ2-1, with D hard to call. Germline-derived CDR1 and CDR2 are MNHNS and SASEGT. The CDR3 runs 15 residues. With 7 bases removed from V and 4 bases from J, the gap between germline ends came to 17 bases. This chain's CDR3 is CASTFYAAPYNEQFF. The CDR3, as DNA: TGTGCCAGCACCTTCTACGCGGCACCTTACAATGAGCAGTTCTTC.

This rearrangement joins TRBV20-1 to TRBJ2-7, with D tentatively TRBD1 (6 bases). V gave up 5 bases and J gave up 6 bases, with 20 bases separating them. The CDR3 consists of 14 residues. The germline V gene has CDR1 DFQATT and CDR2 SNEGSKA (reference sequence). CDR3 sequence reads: CSASSQGRIGEQYF. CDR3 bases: TGCAGTGCTTCTTCACAGGGTAGGATAGGCGAGCAGTACTTC.

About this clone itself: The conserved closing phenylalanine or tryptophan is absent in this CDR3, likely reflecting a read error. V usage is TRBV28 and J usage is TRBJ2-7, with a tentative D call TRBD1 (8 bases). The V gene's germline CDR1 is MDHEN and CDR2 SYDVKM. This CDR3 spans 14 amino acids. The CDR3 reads CATSFRQGRAEQYC. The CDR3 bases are TGTGCCACCAGTTTCCGACAGGGGAGGGCCGAGCAGTACTGC.

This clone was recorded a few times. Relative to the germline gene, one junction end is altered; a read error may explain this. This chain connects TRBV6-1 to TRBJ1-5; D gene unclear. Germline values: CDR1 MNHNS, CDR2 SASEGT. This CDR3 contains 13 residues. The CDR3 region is CASSERKDQHQHF. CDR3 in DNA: TGTGCCAGCAGCGAAAGGAAGGATCAGCACCAGCATTTT.

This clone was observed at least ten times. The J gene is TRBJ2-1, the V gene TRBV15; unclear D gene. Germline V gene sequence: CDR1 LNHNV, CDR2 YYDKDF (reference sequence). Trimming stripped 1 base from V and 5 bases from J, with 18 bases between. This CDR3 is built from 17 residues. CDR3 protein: CATSRGTPNRRNNEQFF. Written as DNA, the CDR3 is TGTGCCACCAGCAGAGGAACTCCTAACCGTCGAAACAATGAGCAGTTCTTC.

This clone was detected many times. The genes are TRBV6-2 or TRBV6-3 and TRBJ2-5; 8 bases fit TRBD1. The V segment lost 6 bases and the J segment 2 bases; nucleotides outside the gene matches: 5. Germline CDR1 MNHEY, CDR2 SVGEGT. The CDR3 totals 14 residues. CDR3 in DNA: TGTGCCAGCAGCAAGACAGGGGTTCAAGAGACCCAGTACTTC. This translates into CASSKTGVQETQYF.

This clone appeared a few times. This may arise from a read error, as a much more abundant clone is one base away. CDR3 coding DNA: TGTGCCAGCAGCCCCGACGGGTGTGAGCAGTTCTTC. It translates to CASSPDGCEQFF. The chain links TRBV3-1 to TRBJ2-1; D gene unclear. V was cut by 4 bases and J by 9 bases, with 10 bases left in between. The germline CDR1 and CDR2 sequences are LGHDT and YNNKEL (reference sequence). The CDR3 length is 12 residues.